The 16 T cell receptor beta chains below were found in one sample sequenced in a study of T-cell reconstitution after alpha-beta-depleted transplantation in children. Unique molecular identifiers were used in preparing the TCRbeta library. TCRdb processed the PCR reads anew with MiXCR; each CDR3 protein has one entry. The data show a few hundred thousand distinct CDR3 sequences, with more than 8% seen just once and roughly a tenth held by the top ten. This specimen consisted of PBMCs from the stem cell graft donor, obtained from the stem cell graft. The receptors were gathered from a human donor who donated a stem cell graft to a child with SCID.

This clonotype was counted a few times. This chain's CDR3 is CASSSPLDGSSSYNEQFF. CDR3 coding DNA: TGCGCCAGCAGCTCCCCCCTCGATGGGTCCAGCTCCTACAATGAGCAGTTCTTC. The chain has TRBV5-1 and TRBJ2-1; D is uncertain. Trimming cost V 3 bases and J 0 bases, with 19 bases left between them. This CDR3 has 18 residues. Germline lookup yields CDR1 SGHRS and CDR2 YFSETQ. Drawing the rest from reference TRBV5-1 and TRBJ2-1, the complete variable domain is KAGVTQTPRYLIKTRGQQVTLSCSPISGHRSVSWYQQTPGQGLQFLFEYFSETQRNKGNFPGRFSGRQFSNSRSEMNVSTLELGDSALYLCASSSPLDGSSSYNEQFFGPGTRLTVL.

Only a few counts were recorded for this clonotype. The genes are TRBV6-5 and TRBJ2-3; possible D gene TRBD2, 6 bases. Per germline, CDR1 MNHEY and CDR2 SVGAGI. V lost 0 bases and J 1 base, leaving 17 bases between the germline ends. The CDR3 is 18 residues long. The CDR3, as DNA: TGTGCCAGCAGTTACTCACGGGCTCCCTCGGGGGGCACAGATACGCAGTATTTT. Protein product: CASSYSRAPSGGTDTQYF.

The chain has TRBV20-1 and TRBJ2-1; 12 bases are a match to TRBD2. V shed 3 bases and J 6 bases; nucleotides not matched to a gene: 9. Per the germline V gene, CDR1 is DFQATT and CDR2 is SNEGSKA (reference sequence). The CDR3 spans 16 residues. The CDR3 sequence is CSASDSLAGGFNEQFF. CDR3 nucleotides: TGCAGTGCTAGTGACTCACTAGCGGGGGGATTCAATGAGCAGTTCTTC.

This clonotype has ten or more counts. The chain couples TRBV7-2 to TRBJ1-1; perhaps TRBD1 as D (6 bases). Trimming took off 0 bases at V and 4 bases at J, with 9 bases between the two ends. Germline values: CDR1 SGHTA, CDR2 FQGNSA. The CDR3 covers 14 residues. CDR3 bases: TGTGCCAGCAGCTTAGCAACAGGGATCACTGAAGCTTTCTTT. Amino acid sequence: CASSLATGITEAFF.

This chain uses TRBV7-8 with TRBJ2-7; D might be TRBD2 (5 bases). V was shortened by 5 bases and J by 6 bases, with 8 bases between the two germline ends. Germline-derived CDR1 and CDR2 are SGHVS and FQNEAQ. CDR3 length equals 11 residues. CDR3 nucleotides: TGTGCCAGCAGCCCTCGGGGCGAGCAGTACTTC. Encoded protein: CASSPRGEQYF.

The rearrangement joins TRBV12-3 or TRBV12-4 to TRBJ1-1; 7 bases are shared with TRBD1. This CDR3 contains 13 residues. With 2 bases clipped from V and 5 bases from J, the junction kept 2 bases outside the gene matches. Written as DNA, the CDR3 is TGTGCCAGCAGTTTAACAGGGGAGACTGAAGCTTTCTTT. It is translated as CASSLTGETEAFF.

V gene TRBV20-1 combines with J gene TRBJ2-3; TRBD2 matches at 8 bases. This CDR3 has 15 residues. CDR1 is DFQATT, CDR2 SNEGSKA, per germline (reference sequence). V lost 1 base, J lost 1 base, and 4 bases stayed unmatched. This CDR3 reads CSARVGRGGTDTQYF. CDR3 DNA: TGCAGTGCTAGAGTTGGGCGGGGGGGCACAGATACGCAGTATTTT.

The chain employs TRBV4-1 and TRBJ2-5, with 12 positions matching TRBD2. The trim removed 3 bases at V and 1 base at J, leaving 3 bases unmatched. Germline values: CDR1 MGHRA, CDR2 YSYEKL. The CDR3 contains 16 residues. CDR3 in amino acids: CASSHTGLAGQETQYF. The CDR3 DNA is TGCGCCAGCAGCCACACGGGACTAGCGGGCCAAGAGACCCAGTACTTC.

The V call is TRBV6-5, the J call TRBJ2-7, with D perhaps matching TRBD1 (5 bases). The V end was cut by 2 bases, the J end by 3 bases, with 8 bases between. Germline V CDR1 and CDR2: MNHEY, SVGAGI. CDR3 length: 13 residues. Here the CDR3 reads CASSYDTGYEQYF. The CDR3 nucleotides read TGTGCCAGCAGTTACGATACAGGCTACGAGCAGTACTTC.

The chain uses TRBV7-9 and TRBJ2-1; TRBD2 agrees at 10 bases. The germline V gene has CDR1 SEHNR and CDR2 FQNEAQ (reference sequence). The J segment lost 6 bases and the V segment lost 4 bases, leaving 6 bases of the junction unmatched. The CDR3 is made up of 15 amino acids. CDR3 coding DNA: TGTGCCAGCAGCTCAACTAGCGGGGATCCCAATGAGCAGTTCTTC. This encodes CASSSTSGDPNEQFF.

The genes are TRBV5-1 and TRBJ1-1; D is perhaps TRBD1 (5 bases). Trimming stripped 1 base from V and 1 base from J, with 11 bases between. Germline V lookup: CDR1 SGHRS, CDR2 YFSETQ. This CDR3 has 15 residues. CDR3 amino acids: CASSLMGVGNTEAFF. CDR3 DNA sequence: TGCGCCAGCAGCTTGATGGGGGTCGGGAACACTGAAGCTTTCTTT.

This clonotype was detected many times. V usage is TRBV29-1 and J usage is TRBJ2-7, with unresolved D. The CDR3 is made up of 12 amino acids. The V end lost 5 bases, the J end lost 0 bases, and 8 bases lay between the germline ends. Germline loops: CDR1 SQVTM, CDR2 ANQGSEA. CDR3 protein: CSVWQTSYEQYF. DNA for the CDR3: TGCAGCGTTTGGCAAACCTCCTACGAGCAGTACTTC.

This sequence joins TRBV20-1 and TRBJ1-6; TRBD1 matches 8 bases. Germline CDR1 is DFQATT and CDR2 is SNEGSKA (reference sequence). The V and J ends lost 1 base and 9 bases, in that order; junction bases with no gene match: 5. CDR3 size: 14 residues. CDR3 coding DNA: TGCAGTGCTAGAGCGGGACAGGTCTCTTCACCCCTCCACTTT. Its translation is CSARAGQVSSPLHF.

V and J are TRBV12-3 or TRBV12-4 and TRBJ2-6; no firm D call. The germline V and J ends were trimmed by 5 bases and 4 bases, with 12 bases remaining between them. This CDR3 spans 15 amino acids. In DNA form, the CDR3 reads TGTGCCAGCAGTGCTTATGGGCCCGGGGCCAACGTCCTGACTTTC. This codes for CASSAYGPGANVLTF.

This clonotype was detected only a few times. The chain carries TRBV27 and TRBJ2-5; no clear D gene. The ends were cut back, 6 bases at V and 5 bases at J, with 13 bases in the middle. Germline CDR1 MNHEY, CDR2 SMNVEV (reference sequence). The CDR3 is 13 amino acids. The CDR3 DNA is TGTGCCAGCAGACCCAGCCTCGGGGAGACCCAGTACTTC. Translating it yields CASRPSLGETQYF.

There are a few counts of this clonotype. The chain carries TRBV27 and TRBJ2-2; D gene unclear. Germline CDR1 is MNHEY and CDR2 is SMNVEV (reference sequence). V lost 3 bases and J 8 bases, leaving 10 bases between the germline ends. The CDR3 totals 13 residues. Here the CDR3 reads CASSFVDSGELFF. CDR3 bases: TGTGCCAGCAGTTTTGTCGATTCAGGGGAGCTGTTTTTT.